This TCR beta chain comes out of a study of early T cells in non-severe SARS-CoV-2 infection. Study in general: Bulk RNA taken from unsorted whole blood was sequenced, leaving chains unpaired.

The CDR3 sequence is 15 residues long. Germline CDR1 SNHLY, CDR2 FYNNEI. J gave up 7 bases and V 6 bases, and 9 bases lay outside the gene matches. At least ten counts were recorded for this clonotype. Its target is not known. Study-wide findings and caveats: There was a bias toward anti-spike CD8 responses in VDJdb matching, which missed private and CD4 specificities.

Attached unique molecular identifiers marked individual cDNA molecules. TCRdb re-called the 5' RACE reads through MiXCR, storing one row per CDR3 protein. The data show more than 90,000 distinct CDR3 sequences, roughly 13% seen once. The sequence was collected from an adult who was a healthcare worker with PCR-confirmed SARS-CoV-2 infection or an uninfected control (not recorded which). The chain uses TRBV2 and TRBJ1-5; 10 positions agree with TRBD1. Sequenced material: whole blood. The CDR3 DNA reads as TGTGCCAGCAGGGCTAGACAGGGGGCGCGACAGCCCCAGCATTTT. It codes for CASRARQGARQPQHF. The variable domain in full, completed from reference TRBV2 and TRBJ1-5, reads EPEVTQTPSHQVTQMGQEVILRCVPISNHLYFYWYRQILGQKVEFLVSFYNNEISEKSEIFDDQFSVERPDGSNFTLKIRSTKLEDSAMYFCASRARQGARQPQHFGDGTRLSIL.